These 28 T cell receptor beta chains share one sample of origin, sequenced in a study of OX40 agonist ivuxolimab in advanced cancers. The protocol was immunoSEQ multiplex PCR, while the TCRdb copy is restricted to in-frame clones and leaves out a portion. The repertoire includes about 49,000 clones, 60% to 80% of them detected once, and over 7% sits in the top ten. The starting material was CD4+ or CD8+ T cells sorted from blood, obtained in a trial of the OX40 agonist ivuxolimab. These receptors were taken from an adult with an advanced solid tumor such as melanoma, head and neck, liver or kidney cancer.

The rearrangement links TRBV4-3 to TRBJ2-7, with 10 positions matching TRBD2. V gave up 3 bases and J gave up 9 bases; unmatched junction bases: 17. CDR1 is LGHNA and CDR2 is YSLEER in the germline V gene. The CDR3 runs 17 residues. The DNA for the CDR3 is TGCGCCAGCAGCCAGGAACTAGCGGGACAAACCTCTGGGGGGCAGTACTTC. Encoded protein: CASSQELAGQTSGGQYF.

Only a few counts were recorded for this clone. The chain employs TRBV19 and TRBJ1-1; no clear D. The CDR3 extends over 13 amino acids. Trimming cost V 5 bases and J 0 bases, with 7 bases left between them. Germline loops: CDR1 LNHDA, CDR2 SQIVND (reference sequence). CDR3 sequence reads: CASSLNVNTEAFF. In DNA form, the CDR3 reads TGTGCCAGTAGTCTTAACGTGAACACTGAAGCTTTCTTT. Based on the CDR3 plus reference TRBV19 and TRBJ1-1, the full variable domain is DGGITQSPKYLFRKEGQNVTLSCEQNLNHDAMYWYRQDPGQGLRLIYYSQIVNDFQKGDIAEGYSVSREKKESFPLTVTSAQKNPTAFYLCASSLNVNTEAFFGQGTRLTVV.

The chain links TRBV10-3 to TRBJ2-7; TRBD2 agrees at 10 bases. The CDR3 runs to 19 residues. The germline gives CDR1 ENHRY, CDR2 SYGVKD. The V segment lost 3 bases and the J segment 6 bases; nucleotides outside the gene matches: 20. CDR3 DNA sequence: TGTGCCATCAGTGACTTGCGGGGCCCTAGCGGGAGTTTTTATGGCGAGCAGTACTTC. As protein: CAISDLRGPSGSFYGEQYF.

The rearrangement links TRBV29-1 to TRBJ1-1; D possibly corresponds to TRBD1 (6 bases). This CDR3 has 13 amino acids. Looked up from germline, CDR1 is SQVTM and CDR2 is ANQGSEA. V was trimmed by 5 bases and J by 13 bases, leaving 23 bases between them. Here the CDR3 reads CSVRLLGAGIGFF. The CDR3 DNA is TGCAGCGTTCGTTTGTTGGGGGCGGGTATAGGTTTCTTT. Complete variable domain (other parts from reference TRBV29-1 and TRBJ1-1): SAVISQKPSRDICQRGTSLTIQCQVDSQVTMMFWYRQQPGQSLTLIATANQGSEATYESGFVIDKFPISRPNLTFSTLTVSNMSPEDSSIYLCSVRLLGAGIGFFGQGTRLTVV.

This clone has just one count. The DNA of the CDR3 is TGTGCCAGCAGCAATCCAGCAGGGTCTGGCTACACCTTC. Translating it yields CASSNPAGSGYTF. This chain links TRBV6-5 with TRBJ1-2, with TRBD1 as a possible D gene (5 bases). Germline V lookup: CDR1 MNHEY, CDR2 SVGAGI. V was cut by 6 bases and J by 7 bases, with 15 bases left in between. This CDR3 spans 13 amino acids.

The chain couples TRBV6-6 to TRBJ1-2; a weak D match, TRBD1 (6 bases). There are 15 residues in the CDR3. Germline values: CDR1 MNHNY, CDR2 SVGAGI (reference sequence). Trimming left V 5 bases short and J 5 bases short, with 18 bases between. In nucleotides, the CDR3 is TGTGCCAGCAGTACGGACCATGACAGGCTATATGGCTACACCTTC. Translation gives CASSTDHDRLYGYTF.

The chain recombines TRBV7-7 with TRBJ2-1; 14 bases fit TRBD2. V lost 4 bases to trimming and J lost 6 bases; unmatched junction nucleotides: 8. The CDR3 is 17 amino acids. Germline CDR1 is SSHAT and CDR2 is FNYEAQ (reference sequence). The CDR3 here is CASSYGTSGSIANEQFF. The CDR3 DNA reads TGTGCCAGCAGCTACGGGACTAGCGGGAGTATTGCCAATGAGCAGTTCTTC.

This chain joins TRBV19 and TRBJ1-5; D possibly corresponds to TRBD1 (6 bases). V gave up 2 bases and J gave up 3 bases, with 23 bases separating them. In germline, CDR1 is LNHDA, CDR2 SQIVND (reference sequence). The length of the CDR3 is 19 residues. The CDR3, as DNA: TGTGCCAGTAGTATACGGGGGGCGCCAAGGTATGGGGCCAATCAGCCCCAGCATTTT. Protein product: CASSIRGAPRYGANQPQHF.

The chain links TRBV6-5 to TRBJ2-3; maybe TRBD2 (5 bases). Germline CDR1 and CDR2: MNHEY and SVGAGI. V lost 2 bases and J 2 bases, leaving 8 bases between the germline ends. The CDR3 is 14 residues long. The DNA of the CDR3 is TGTGCCAGCAGTTACGTCGGGAACACAGATACGCAGTATTTT. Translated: CASSYVGNTDTQYF.

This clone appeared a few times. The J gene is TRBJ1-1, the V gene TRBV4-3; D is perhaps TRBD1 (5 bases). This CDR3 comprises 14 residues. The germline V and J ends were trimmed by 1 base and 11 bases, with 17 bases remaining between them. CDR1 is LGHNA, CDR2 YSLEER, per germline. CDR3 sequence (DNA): TGCGCCAGCAGCCAAGTCTTCCAGGGATCGCGGGCTTTCTTT. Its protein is CASSQVFQGSRAFF.

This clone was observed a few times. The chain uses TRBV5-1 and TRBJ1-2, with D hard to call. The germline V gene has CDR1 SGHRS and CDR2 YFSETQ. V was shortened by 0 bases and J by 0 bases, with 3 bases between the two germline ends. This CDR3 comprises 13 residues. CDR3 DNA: TGCGCCAGCAGCTTGGCCCCTAACTATGGCTACACCTTC. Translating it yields CASSLAPNYGYTF.

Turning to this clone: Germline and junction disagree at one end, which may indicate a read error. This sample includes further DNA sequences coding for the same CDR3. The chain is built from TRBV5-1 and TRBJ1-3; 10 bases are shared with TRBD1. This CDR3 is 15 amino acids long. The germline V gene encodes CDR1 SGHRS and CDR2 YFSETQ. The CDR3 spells CASSKGQGSGNTIYF. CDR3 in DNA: TGCGCCAGCAGCAAGGGACAGGGGTCTGGAAACACTATATATTTT.

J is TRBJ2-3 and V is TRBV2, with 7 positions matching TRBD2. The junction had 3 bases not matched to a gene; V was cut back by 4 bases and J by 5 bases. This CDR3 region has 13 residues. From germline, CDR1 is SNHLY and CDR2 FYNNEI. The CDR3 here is CASSVAGEDTQYF. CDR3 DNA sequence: TGTGCCAGCAGTGTGGCGGGGGAAGATACGCAGTATTTT.

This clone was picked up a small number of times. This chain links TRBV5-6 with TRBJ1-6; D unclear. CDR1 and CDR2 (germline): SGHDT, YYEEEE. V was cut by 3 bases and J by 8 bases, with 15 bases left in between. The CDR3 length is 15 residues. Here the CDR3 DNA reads TGTGCCAGCAGCTCCGGGCCGGGGATGGATTCACCCCTCCACTTT. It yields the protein CASSSGPGMDSPLHF.

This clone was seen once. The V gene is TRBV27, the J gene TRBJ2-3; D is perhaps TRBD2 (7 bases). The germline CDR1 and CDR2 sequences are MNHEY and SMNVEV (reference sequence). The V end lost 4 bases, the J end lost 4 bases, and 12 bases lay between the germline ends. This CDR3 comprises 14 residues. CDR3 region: CASSSKGGSDTQYF. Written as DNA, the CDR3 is TGTGCCAGCAGTTCCAAGGGGGGGTCAGATACGCAGTATTTT.

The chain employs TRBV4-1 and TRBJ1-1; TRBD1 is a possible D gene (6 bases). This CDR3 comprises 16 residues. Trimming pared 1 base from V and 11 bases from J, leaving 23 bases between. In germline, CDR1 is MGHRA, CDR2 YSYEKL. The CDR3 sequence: CASSQGSSGTLQGAFF. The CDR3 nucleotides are TGCGCCAGCAGCCAAGGTTCAAGTGGGACACTCCAAGGGGCTTTCTTT.

The CDR3 loop is CASSDRLASVTDTQYF. The CDR3 coding sequence is TGTGCCAGTAGTGACCGACTAGCGTCAGTAACAGATACGCAGTATTTT. This chain joins TRBV19 and TRBJ2-3, with 8 bases identical to TRBD2. V was clipped by 5 bases and J by 3 bases; unmatched bases: 10. This CDR3 is 16 amino acids long. Germline lookup yields CDR1 LNHDA and CDR2 SQIVND (reference sequence).

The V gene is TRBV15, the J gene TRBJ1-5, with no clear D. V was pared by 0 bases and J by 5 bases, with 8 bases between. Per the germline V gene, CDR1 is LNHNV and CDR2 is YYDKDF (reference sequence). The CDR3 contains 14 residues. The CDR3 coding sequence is TGTGCCACCAGCAGAGAGGGGAACTATCAGCCCCAGCATTTT. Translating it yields CATSREGNYQPQHF.

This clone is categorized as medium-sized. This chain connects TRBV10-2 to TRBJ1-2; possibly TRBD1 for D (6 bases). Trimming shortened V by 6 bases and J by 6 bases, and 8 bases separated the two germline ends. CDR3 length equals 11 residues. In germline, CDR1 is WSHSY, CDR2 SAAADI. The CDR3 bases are TGCGCCAGCAGCGAGGGGGATGGCTACACCTTC. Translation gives CASSEGDGYTF.

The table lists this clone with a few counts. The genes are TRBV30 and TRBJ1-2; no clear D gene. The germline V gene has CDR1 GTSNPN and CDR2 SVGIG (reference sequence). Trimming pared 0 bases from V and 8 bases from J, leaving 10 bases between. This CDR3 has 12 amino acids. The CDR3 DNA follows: TGTGCCTGGAGTGTCGGGGTCTTCGGCTACACCTTC. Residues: CAWSVGVFGYTF.

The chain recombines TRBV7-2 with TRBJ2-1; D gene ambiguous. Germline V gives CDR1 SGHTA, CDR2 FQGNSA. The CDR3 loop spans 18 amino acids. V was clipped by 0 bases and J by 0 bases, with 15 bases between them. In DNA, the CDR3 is TGTGCCAGCAGCTTAGCCCCCCCTGTGATAAGCTCCTACAATGAGCAGTTCTTC. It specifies CASSLAPPVISSYNEQFF.

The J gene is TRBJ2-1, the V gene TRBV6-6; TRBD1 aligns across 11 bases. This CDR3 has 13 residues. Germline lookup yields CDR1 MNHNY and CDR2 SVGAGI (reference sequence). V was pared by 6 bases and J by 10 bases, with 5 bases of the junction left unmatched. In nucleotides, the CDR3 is TGTGCCAGCAGGCGGACAGGGGGCGAAGAGCAGTTCTTC. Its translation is CASRRTGGEEQFF.

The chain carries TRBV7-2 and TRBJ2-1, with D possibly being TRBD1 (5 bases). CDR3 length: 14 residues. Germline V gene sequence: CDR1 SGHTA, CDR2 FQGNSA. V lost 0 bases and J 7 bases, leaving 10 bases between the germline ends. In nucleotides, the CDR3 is TGTGCCAGCAGCTTAGCGTTCAGGGTGAATGAGCAGTTCTTC. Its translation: CASSLAFRVNEQFF.

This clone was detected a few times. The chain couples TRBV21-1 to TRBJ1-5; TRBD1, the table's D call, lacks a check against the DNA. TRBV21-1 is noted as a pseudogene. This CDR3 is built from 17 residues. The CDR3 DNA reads TGTGCCAGCAGCACCCCGAACCCGAACCAGGCTAAGCAGCCCCAGCATTTT. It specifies CASSTPNPNQAKQPQHF.

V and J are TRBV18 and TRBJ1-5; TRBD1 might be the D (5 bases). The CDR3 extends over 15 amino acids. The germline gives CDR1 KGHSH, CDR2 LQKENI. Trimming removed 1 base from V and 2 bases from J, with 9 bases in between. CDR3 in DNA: TGTGCCAGCTCACCACTCCCACAGGGCAATCAGCCCCAGCATTTT. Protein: CASSPLPQGNQPQHF.

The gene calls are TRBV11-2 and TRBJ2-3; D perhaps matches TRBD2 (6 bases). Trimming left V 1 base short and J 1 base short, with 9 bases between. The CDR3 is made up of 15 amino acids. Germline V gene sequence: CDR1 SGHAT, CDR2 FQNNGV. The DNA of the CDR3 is TGTGCCAGCAGCTTAGCGGGGGTAGGCACAGATACGCAGTATTTT. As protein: CASSLAGVGTDTQYF. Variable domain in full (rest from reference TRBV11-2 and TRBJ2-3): EAGVAQSPRYKIIEKRQSVAFWCNPISGHATLYWYQQILGQGPKLLIQFQNNGVVDDSQLPKDRFSAERLKGVDSTLKIQPAKLEDSAVYLCASSLAGVGTDTQYFGPGTRLTVL.

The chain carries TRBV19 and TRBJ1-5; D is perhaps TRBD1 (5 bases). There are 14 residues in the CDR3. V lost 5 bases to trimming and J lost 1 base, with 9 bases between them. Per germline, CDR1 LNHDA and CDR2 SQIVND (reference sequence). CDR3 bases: TGTGCCAGTAGTTTTCGGGACAGCAATCAGCCCCAGCATTTT. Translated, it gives CASSFRDSNQPQHF.

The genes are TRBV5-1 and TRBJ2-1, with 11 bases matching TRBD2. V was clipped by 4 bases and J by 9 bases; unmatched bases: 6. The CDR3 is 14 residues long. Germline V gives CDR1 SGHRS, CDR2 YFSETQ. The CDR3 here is CASSPVAGGREQFF. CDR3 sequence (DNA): TGCGCCAGCAGCCCCGTAGCGGGAGGGCGTGAGCAGTTCTTC.